The rows below give T cell receptor beta chains drawn from one sample of a study of cytomegalovirus exposure and HLA in healthy donors. Assay: immunoSEQ multiplex PCR; the TCRdb copy retains only in-frame clones and omits some. This sample has over 100,000 clones, with roughly 70% found just once. The sequenced material came from PBMCs. These receptors all stem from a woman aged 70-85 years in good health and CMV-seropositive. Both conserved end residues are part of each CDR3. Each record gives: clone size, J gene, D gene, V gene, CDR3 protein, CDR3 DNA. The D gene is left open where the match is weak. Only some rows state a clone size, as once, few, many or a class for expanded clones.

clone_size: .; j_call: TRBJ1-1; d_call: TRBD1; v_call: TRBV10-2; cdr3_aa: CASTSAGGTEAFF; cdr3_nt: TGCGCCAGCACGTCCGCAGGGGGGACTGAAGCTTTCTTT
clone_size: few; j_call: TRBJ2-1; d_call: TRBD2; v_call: TRBV5-4; cdr3_aa: CASSDRTSGGASTAEQFF; cdr3_nt: TGTGCCAGCAGCGACCGGACTAGCGGGGGGGCCTCGACCGCTGAGCAGTTCTTC
clone_size: .; j_call: TRBJ2-1; d_call: .; v_call: TRBV7-2; cdr3_aa: CASSFDSYEQFF; cdr3_nt: TGTGCCAGCAGTTTTGATAGCTATGAGCAGTTCTTC
clone_size: .; j_call: TRBJ2-1; d_call: .; v_call: TRBV4-2; cdr3_aa: CASSQDWQGREQFF; cdr3_nt: TGTGCCAGCAGCCAAGATTGGCAGGGGCGTGAGCAGTTCTTC
clone_size: .; j_call: TRBJ2-5; d_call: .; v_call: TRBV7-9; cdr3_aa: CASSSRDQKTETQYF; cdr3_nt: TGTGCCAGCAGCTCGCGGGATCAAAAAACGGAGACCCAGTACTTC
clone_size: .; j_call: TRBJ2-3; d_call: TRBD2; v_call: TRBV9; cdr3_aa: CASSSRELAGGFGFTDTQYF; cdr3_nt: TGTGCCAGCAGCTCAAGGGAACTAGCGGGGGGGTTTGGCTTTACAGATACGCAGTATTTT
clone_size: .; j_call: TRBJ1-6; d_call: .; v_call: TRBV6-1; cdr3_aa: CASIRDNNSPLHF; cdr3_nt: TGTGCCAGCATTAGAGATAATAATTCACCCCTCCACTTT
clone_size: .; j_call: TRBJ1-2; d_call: .; v_call: TRBV6-5; cdr3_aa: CASSRRANYGYTF; cdr3_nt: TGTGCCAGCAGCCGGAGAGCTAACTATGGCTACACCTTC
clone_size: few; j_call: TRBJ2-3; d_call: TRBD1; v_call: TRBV5-5; cdr3_aa: CASSLSGQGVPDTQYF; cdr3_nt: TGTGCCAGCAGCTTGTCGGGACAGGGGGTACCAGATACGCAGTATTTT
clone_size: .; j_call: TRBJ2-3; d_call: TRBD2; v_call: TRBV6-6; cdr3_aa: CASSSRTSGVGDTQYF; cdr3_nt: TGTGCCAGCAGTTCCAGGACTAGCGGGGTGGGAGATACGCAGTATTTT
clone_size: .; j_call: TRBJ2-2; d_call: .; v_call: TRBV7-8; cdr3_aa: CASSLDSLGGELFF; cdr3_nt: TGTGCCAGCAGCTTGGACAGCCTTGGAGGGGAGCTGTTTTTT